Below, 14 T cell receptor beta chains from the same sample are listed, as sequenced in a study of control samples from healthy donors and cancer patients. Repertoires were generated with immunoSEQ multiplex PCR, while TCRdb's copy carries only in-frame clones and drops some. The table has about 120,000 clones, about 87% seen once. Sequenced sample: blood. Every receptor here comes from a middle-aged man in good health.

The CDR3 reads CASKYGNGGAQETQYF. For the CDR3, the DNA is TGTGCCAGCAAATATGGAAACGGGGGGGCCCAAGAGACCCAGTACTTC. The rearrangement joins TRBV2 to TRBJ2-7; 8 nucleotides line up with TRBD2. The J call is doubtful: the DNA matches TRBJ2-5 better. From germline, CDR1 is SNHLY and CDR2 FYNNEI. This CDR3 contains 16 residues.

The genes are TRBV30 and TRBJ1-3; unclear D gene. This CDR3 comprises 13 residues. Per germline, CDR1 GTSNPN and CDR2 SVGIG (reference sequence). Trimming cost V 2 bases and J 0 bases, with 5 bases left between them. The CDR3 protein is CAWSSISGNTIYF. CDR3 DNA sequence: TGTGCCTGGAGTTCAATCTCTGGAAACACCATATATTTT.

This chain uses TRBV3-1 (or the pseudogene TRBV3-2) with TRBJ2-3; 7 nucleotides align to TRBD2. Trimming cost V 0 bases and J 5 bases; bases outside gene matches: 5. Germline CDR1 LGHDT, CDR2 YNNKEL (reference sequence). The CDR3 contains 15 residues. This chain's CDR3 is CASSQERGVGDTQYF. The CDR3 DNA is TGTGCCAGCAGCCAAGAACGGGGGGTTGGAGATACGCAGTATTTT.

The chain combines TRBV5-4 with TRBJ2-5, with 11 bases aligning to TRBD2. The CDR3 spans 16 residues. Per germline, CDR1 SGHNT and CDR2 YYREEE (reference sequence). The V gene end was trimmed by 4 bases and the J gene end by 4 bases; junction bases not matched to a gene: 9. As DNA, the CDR3 is TGTGCCAGCAGCCGCATTAGCGGGGGGGCCTCAGAGACCCAGTACTTC. This translates into CASSRISGGASETQYF.

The rearrangement uses TRBV6-6 and TRBJ2-2, with D possibly being TRBD1 or TRBD2 (6 bases each). There are 16 residues in the CDR3. The germline V gene encodes CDR1 MNHNY and CDR2 SVGAGI (reference sequence). V shed 5 bases and J shed 5 bases, with 18 bases lying between them. The DNA for the CDR3 is TGTGCCAGCAGTACCCCCCGGGGGCCAGGGACCGGGGAGCTGTTTTTT. As protein: CASSTPRGPGTGELFF.

This clone showed up just once. This sequence joins TRBV6-6 and TRBJ1-5, with D maybe TRBD1 (5 bases). CDR3 length equals 14 residues. Trimming took off 7 bases at V and 4 bases at J, with 14 bases between the two ends. Per the germline V gene, CDR1 is MNHNY and CDR2 is SVGAGI (reference sequence). The CDR3 nucleotides read TGTGCCAGCAAGTCGGGGCCCGGGAATCAGCCCCAGCATTTT. This sequence encodes CASKSGPGNQPQHF.

The chain carries TRBV5-5 and TRBJ1-5; D not certain. CDR3 size: 15 residues. Trimming stripped 0 bases from V and 3 bases from J, with 10 bases between. The germline V gene has CDR1 SGHKS and CDR2 YYEKEE (reference sequence). CDR3 region: CASSLEGVNNQPQHF. The CDR3 region has the DNA TGTGCCAGCAGCTTGGAAGGCGTTAACAATCAGCCCCAGCATTTT.

The V call is TRBV6-2 or TRBV6-3, the J call TRBJ1-3; the D gene is possibly TRBD1 (5 bases). The germline CDR1 and CDR2 sequences are MNHEY and SVGEGT. V dropped 2 bases and J dropped 0 bases, with 17 bases sitting between them. The CDR3 totals 18 residues. CDR3 sequence reads: CASSYQTGTATSGNTIYF. CDR3 in DNA: TGTGCCAGCAGTTACCAAACAGGCACCGCTACCTCTGGAAACACCATATATTTT.

This rearrangement joins TRBV19 to TRBJ1-3; D perhaps matches TRBD1 (6 bases). The CDR3 has 14 amino acids. Germline loops: CDR1 LNHDA, CDR2 SQIVND (reference sequence). Trimming stripped 8 bases from V and 4 bases from J, with 15 bases between. CDR3 residues: CASSSQGSGNTIYF. DNA for the CDR3: TGTGCCAGTTCCTCCCAGGGGTCCGGAAACACCATATATTTT.

V usage is TRBV5-1 and J usage is TRBJ2-7, with TRBD2 matching 12 bases. V was pared by 4 bases and J by 0 bases, with 8 bases of the junction left unmatched. The CDR3 loop spans 17 amino acids. Per the germline V gene, CDR1 is SGHRS and CDR2 is YFSETQ. The CDR3 coding sequence is TGCGCCAGCAGCCACACATCTAGCGGGGGGGCCTCCTACGAGCAGTACTTC. This translates into CASSHTSSGGASYEQYF.

The chain uses TRBV30 and TRBJ1-3; the D gene is possibly TRBD1 (6 bases). Trimming removed 4 bases at V and 0 bases at J, with 7 bases between. This CDR3 contains 13 residues. In germline, CDR1 is GTSNPN, CDR2 SVGIG (reference sequence). CDR3 region: CAWKDSSGNTIYF. The CDR3 region has the DNA TGTGCCTGGAAGGACAGCTCTGGAAACACCATATATTTT.

The chain combines TRBV7-6 with TRBJ2-1; D remains ambiguous. The V and J ends lost 0 bases and 10 bases respectively, with 16 bases between them. Germline V CDR1 and CDR2: SGHVS, FNYEAQ. The CDR3 sequence is 15 residues long. The chain's CDR3 is CASSLAPPPVREQFF. The CDR3 DNA is TGTGCCAGCAGCTTAGCCCCTCCCCCCGTTAGGGAGCAGTTCTTC. The full variable domain, rest sourced from reference TRBV7-6 and TRBJ2-1, is GAGVSQSPRYKVTKRGQDVALRCDPISGHVSLYWYRQALGQGPEFLTYFNYEAQQDKSGLPNDRFSAERPEGSISTLTIQRTEQRDSAMYRCASSLAPPPVREQFFGPGTRLTVL.

Written as DNA, the CDR3 is TGTGCCAGCAGCTTAGCGCCCCAGGGTACCTACGAGCAGTACTTC. This codes for CASSLAPQGTYEQYF. The gene calls are TRBV7-2 and TRBJ2-7, with TRBD1 as a possible D gene (5 bases). Between the trimmed V and J ends, which lost 0 bases and 2 bases, there was a span of 11 bases. CDR1 SGHTA and CDR2 FQGNSA come from the germline V gene. The CDR3 contains 15 residues.

This rearrangement joins TRBV6-5 to TRBJ1-2; D is ambiguous. Germline CDR1 MNHEY, CDR2 SVGAGI. Trimming left V 6 bases short and J 1 base short, with 12 bases between. The length of the CDR3 is 14 residues. The CDR3 sequence: CASRDPAFNYGYTF. The CDR3 DNA follows: TGTGCCAGCAGGGACCCCGCGTTTAACTATGGCTACACCTTC.